This T cell receptor (beta chain) was retrieved from a study of blood T cell repertoires in COVID-19. Assay: immunoSEQ multiplex PCR; the TCRdb copy retains only in-frame clones and omits some. The profile shows tens of thousands of clones, 80% to 90% of them singletons. This CDR3 comprises 16 residues. The germline V gene has CDR1 SGHRS and CDR2 YFSETQ. V shed 1 base and J shed 6 bases, with 17 bases lying between them. The specimen sequenced was peripheral blood. The receptor was derived from a woman of 80 years or more with acute or convalescent COVID-19. V usage is TRBV5-1 and J usage is TRBJ2-1; D unresolved. CDR3: CASSLNFLEVGNEQFF. CDR3 nucleotides: TGCGCCAGCAGCTTGAATTTTCTAGAGGTGGGCAATGAGCAGTTCTTC.